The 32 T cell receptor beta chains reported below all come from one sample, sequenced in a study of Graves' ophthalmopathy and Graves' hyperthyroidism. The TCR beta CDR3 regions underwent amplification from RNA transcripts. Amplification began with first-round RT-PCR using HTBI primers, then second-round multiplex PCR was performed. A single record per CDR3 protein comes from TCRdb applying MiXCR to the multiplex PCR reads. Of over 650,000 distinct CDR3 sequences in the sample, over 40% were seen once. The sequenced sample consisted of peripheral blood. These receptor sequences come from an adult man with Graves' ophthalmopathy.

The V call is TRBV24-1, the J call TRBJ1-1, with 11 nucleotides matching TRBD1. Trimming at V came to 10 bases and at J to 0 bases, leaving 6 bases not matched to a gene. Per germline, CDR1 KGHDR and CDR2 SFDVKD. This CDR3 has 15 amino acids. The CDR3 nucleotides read TGTGCCACTGGAGGGACAGGGGGATTGAACACTGAAGCTTTCTTT. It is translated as CATGGTGGLNTEAFF.

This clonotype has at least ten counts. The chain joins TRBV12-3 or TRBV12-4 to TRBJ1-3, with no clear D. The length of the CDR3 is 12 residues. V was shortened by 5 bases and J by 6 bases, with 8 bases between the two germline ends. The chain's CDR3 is CASSLEVNTIYF. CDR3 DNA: TGTGCCAGCAGTCTGGAGGTAAACACCATATATTTT.

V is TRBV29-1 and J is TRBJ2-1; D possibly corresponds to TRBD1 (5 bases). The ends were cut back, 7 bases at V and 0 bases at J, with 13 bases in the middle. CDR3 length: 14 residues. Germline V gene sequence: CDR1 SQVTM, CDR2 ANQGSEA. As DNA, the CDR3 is TGCAGCGGTACACAGGCGAGCTCCTACAATGAGCAGTTCTTC. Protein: CSGTQASSYNEQFF.

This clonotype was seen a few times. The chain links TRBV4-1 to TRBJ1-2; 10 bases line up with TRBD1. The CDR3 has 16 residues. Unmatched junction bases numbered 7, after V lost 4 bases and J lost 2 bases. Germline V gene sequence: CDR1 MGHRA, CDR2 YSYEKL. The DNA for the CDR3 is TGCGCCAGCAGCCGAGGGGACAGGGGAGGAAACTATGGCTACACCTTC. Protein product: CASSRGDRGGNYGYTF.

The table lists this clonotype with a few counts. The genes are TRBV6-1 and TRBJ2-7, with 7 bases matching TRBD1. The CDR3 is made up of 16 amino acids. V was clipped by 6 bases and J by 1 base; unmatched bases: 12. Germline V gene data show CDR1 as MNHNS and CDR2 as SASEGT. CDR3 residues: CASSVLRTGRSYEQYF. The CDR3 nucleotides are TGTGCCAGCAGCGTACTAAGGACAGGCCGTTCCTACGAGCAGTACTTC.

In DNA, the CDR3 is TGTGCCATCAGTGTTCCAGACAGGGTCATGGACGAGCAGTACTTC. It codes for CAISVPDRVMDEQYF. The chain uses TRBV10-3 and TRBJ2-7, with 7 bases matching TRBD1. This CDR3 comprises 15 residues. Germline V gene sequence: CDR1 ENHRY, CDR2 SYGVKD. Trimming cost V 4 bases and J 5 bases; bases outside gene matches: 11.

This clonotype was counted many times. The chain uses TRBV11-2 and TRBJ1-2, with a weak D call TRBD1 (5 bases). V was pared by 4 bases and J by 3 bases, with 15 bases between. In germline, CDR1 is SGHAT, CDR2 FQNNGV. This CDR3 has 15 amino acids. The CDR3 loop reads CASSSPKRGDYGYTF. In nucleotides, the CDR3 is TGTGCCAGCAGCTCCCCAAAACGGGGGGACTATGGCTACACCTTC.

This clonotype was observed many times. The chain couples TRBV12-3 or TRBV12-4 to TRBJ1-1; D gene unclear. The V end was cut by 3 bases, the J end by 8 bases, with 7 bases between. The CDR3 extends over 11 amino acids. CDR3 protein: CASSFEKEAFF. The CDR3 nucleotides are TGTGCCAGCAGTTTCGAGAAAGAAGCTTTCTTT.

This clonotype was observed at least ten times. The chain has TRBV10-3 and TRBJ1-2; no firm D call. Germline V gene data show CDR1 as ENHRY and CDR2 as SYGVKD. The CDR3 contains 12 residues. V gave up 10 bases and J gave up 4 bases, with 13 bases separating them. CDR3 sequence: CASTRGFYGYTF. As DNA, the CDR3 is TGTGCCAGCACCCGAGGGTTCTATGGCTACACCTTC.

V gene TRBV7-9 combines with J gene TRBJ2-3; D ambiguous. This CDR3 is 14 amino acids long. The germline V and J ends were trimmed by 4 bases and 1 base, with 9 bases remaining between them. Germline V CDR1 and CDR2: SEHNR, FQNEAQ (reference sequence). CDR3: CASSSRSGTDTQYF. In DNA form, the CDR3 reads TGTGCCAGCAGCTCCCGCTCGGGCACAGATACGCAGTATTTT.

CDR3 in amino acids: CASVESSAGNTIYF. In DNA, the CDR3 is TGTGCCAGCGTTGAATCGTCAGCTGGAAACACCATATATTTT. The chain is built from TRBV25-1 and TRBJ1-3; D is uncertain. V was shortened by 8 bases and J by 2 bases, with 13 bases between the two germline ends. Germline CDR1 and CDR2: MGHDK and SYGVNS. The CDR3 extends over 14 amino acids.

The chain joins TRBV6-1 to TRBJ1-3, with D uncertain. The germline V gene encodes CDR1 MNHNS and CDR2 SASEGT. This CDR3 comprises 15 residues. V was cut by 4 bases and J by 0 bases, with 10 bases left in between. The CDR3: CASSGTYLSGNTIYF. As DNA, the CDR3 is TGTGCCAGCAGTGGGACCTATCTCTCTGGAAACACCATATATTTT.

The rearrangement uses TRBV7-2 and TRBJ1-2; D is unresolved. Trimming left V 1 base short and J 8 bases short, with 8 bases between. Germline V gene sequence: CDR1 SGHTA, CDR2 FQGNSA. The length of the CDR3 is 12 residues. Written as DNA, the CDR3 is TGTGCCAGCAGCTTAGGTCCCCGGGGCTACACCTTC. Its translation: CASSLGPRGYTF.

CDR3 sequence (DNA): TGTGCCAGCAGCTTAGGGGGGACGGGGAACAATGAGCAGTACTTC. Translating it yields CASSLGGTGNNEQYF. The chain links TRBV7-9 to TRBJ2-7; D may be TRBD1 or TRBD2 (5 bases each). Trimming took off 1 base at V and 7 bases at J, with 17 bases between the two ends. Germline CDR1 and CDR2: SEHNR and FQNEAQ (reference sequence). The CDR3 is 15 residues long.

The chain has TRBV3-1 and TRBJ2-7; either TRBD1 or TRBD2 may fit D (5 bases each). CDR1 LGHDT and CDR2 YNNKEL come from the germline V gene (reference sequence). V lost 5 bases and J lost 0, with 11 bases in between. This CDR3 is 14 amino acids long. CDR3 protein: CASSGTYSSYEQYF. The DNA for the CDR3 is TGTGCCAGCAGCGGGACGTACAGCTCCTACGAGCAGTACTTC.

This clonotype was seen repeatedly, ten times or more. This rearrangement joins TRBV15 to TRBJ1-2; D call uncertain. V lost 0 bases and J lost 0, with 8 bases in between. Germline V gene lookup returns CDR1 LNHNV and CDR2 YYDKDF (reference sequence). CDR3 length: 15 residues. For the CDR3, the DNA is TGTGCCACCAGCAGAGATCCCGACACTAACTATGGCTACACCTTC. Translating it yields CATSRDPDTNYGYTF.

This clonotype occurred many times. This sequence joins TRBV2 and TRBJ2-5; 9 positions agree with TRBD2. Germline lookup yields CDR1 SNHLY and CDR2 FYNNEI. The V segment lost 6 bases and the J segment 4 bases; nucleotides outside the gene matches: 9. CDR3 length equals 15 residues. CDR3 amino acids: CASRTGAGGRETQYF. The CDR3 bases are TGTGCCAGCAGGACAGGAGCGGGAGGAAGAGAGACCCAGTACTTC.

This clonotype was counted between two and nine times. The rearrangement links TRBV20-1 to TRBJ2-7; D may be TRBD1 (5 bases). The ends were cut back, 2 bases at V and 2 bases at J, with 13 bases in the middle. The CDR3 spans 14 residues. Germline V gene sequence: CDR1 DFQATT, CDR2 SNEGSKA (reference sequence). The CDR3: CSARSGAGAYEQYF. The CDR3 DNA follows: TGCAGTGCTAGAAGTGGGGCAGGAGCCTACGAGCAGTACTTC.

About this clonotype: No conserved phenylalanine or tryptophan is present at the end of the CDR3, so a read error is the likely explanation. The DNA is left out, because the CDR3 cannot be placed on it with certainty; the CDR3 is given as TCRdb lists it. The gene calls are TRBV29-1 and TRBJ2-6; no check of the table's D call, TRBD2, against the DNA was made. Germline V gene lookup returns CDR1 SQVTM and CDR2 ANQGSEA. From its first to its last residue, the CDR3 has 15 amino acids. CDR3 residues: CSVEEWRAGANVLVL.

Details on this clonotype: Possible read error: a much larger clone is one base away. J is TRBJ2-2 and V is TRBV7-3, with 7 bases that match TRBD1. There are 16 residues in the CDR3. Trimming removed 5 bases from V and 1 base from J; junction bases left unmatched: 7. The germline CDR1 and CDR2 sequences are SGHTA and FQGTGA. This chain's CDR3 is CASSTRTGGNTGELFF. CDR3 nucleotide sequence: TGTGCCAGCAGCACTCGGACAGGAGGGAACACCGGGGAGCTGTTTTTT.

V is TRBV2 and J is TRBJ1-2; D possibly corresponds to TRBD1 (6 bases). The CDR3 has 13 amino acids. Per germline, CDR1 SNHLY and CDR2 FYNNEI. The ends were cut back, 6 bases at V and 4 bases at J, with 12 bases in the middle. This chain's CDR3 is CASRKGGGYGYTF. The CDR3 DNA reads TGTGCCAGCAGAAAAGGGGGAGGCTATGGCTACACCTTC. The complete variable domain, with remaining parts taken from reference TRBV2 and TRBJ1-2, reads EPEVTQTPSHQVTQMGQEVILRCVPISNHLYFYWYRQILGQKVEFLVSFYNNEISEKSEIFDDQFSVERPDGSNFTLKIRSTKLEDSAMYFCASRKGGGYGYTFGSGTRLTVV.

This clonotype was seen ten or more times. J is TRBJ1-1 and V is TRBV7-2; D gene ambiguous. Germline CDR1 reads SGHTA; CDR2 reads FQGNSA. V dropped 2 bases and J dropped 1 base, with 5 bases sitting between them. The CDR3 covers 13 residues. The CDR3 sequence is CASSLIWNTEAFF. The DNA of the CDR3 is TGTGCCAGCAGCTTAATCTGGAACACTGAAGCTTTCTTT.

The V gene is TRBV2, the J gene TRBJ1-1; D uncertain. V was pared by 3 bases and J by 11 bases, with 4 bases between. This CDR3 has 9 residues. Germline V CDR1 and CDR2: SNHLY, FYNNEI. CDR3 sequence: CASSDLAFF. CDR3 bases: TGTGCCAGCAGTGATCTGGCTTTCTTT.

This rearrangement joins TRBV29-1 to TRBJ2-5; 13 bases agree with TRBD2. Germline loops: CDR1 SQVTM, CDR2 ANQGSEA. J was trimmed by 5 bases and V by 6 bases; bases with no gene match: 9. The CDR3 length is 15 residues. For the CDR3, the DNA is TGCAGCGTGGATTGGACTAGCGGGGGTTCCGAGACCCAGTACTTC. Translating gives CSVDWTSGGSETQYF.

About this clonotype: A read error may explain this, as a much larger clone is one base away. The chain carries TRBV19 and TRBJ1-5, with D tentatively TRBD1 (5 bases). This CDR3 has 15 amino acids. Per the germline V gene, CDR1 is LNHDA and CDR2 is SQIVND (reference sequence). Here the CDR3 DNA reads TGTGCCAGTAGTTACAGGCCGGATAGCAGTCAGCCCCAGCATTTT. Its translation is CASSYRPDSSQPQHF.

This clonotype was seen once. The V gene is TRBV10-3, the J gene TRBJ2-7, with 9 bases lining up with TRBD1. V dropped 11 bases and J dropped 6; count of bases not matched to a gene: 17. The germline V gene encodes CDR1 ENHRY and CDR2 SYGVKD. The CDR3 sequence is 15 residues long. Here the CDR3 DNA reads TGTGCCGGCTATGTGCGGACAGGGGCACTACTCGAGCAGTACTTC. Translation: CAGYVRTGALLEQYF.

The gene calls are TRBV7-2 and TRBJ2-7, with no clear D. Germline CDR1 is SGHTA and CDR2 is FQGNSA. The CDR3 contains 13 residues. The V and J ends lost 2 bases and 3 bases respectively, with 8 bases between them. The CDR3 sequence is CASSLSEDYEQYF. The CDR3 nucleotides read TGTGCCAGCAGCTTAAGTGAGGACTACGAGCAGTACTTC. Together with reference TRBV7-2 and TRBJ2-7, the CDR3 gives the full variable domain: GAGVSQSPSNKVTEKGKDVELRCDPISGHTALYWYRQSLGQGLEFLIYFQGNSAPDKSGLPSDRFSAERTGGSVSTLTIQRTQQEDSAVYLCASSLSEDYEQYFGPGTRLTVT.

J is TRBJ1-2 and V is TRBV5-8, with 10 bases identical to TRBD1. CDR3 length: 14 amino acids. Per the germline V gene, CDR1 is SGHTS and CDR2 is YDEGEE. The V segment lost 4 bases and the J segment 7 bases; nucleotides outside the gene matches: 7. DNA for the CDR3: TGTGCCAGCAGCCCCTGGGACAGGGGCTCTGGCTACACCTTC. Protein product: CASSPWDRGSGYTF.

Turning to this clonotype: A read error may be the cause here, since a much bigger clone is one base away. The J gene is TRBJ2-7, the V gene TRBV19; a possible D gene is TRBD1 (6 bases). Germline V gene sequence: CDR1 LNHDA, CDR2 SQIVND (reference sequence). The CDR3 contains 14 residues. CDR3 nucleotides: TGTGCCGGTAGTAAGGACAGTTCGCCCTACGAGCAGTACTTC. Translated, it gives CAGSKDSSPYEQYF.

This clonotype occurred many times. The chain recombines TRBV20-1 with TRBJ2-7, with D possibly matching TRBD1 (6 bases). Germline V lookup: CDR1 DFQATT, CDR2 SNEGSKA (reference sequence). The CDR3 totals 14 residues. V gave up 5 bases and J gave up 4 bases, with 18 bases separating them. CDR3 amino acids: CSAPTGTRGYEQYF. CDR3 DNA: TGCAGTGCTCCTACCGGGACAAGGGGTTACGAGCAGTACTTC.

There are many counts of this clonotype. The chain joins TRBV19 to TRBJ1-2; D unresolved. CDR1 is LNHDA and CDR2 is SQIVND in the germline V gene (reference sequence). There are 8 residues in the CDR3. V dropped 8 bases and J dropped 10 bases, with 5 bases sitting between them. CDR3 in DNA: TGTGCCAGTGGGATCTACACCTTC. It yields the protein CASGIYTF.

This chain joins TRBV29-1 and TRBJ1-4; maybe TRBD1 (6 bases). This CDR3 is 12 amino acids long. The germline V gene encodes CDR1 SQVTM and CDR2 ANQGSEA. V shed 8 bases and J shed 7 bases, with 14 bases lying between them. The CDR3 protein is CSPTGYGEKLFF. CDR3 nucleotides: TGCAGCCCCACAGGGTATGGTGAAAAACTGTTTTTT.